This T cell receptor (beta chain) came from a study of blood T cell repertoires in COVID-19. The CDR3 runs 17 residues. The germline V gene encodes CDR1 MNHEY and CDR2 SMNVEV (reference sequence). V was shortened by 1 base and J by 0 bases, with 16 bases between the two germline ends. TCRdb's copy holds only in-frame clones and misses some; the assay was immunoSEQ multiplex PCR. Among 150,000 or so clones listed, about 85% were seen once. Sequences were obtained from peripheral blood. V usage is TRBV27 and J usage is TRBJ2-7, with D tentatively TRBD1 (6 bases). The source of this sequence is a human donor in a cohort sampled during active COVID-19. The CDR3 spells CASSLFGGQLSSYEQYF. In DNA form, the CDR3 reads TGTGCCAGCAGTTTATTTGGAGGACAGCTGAGCTCCTACGAGCAGTACTTC.